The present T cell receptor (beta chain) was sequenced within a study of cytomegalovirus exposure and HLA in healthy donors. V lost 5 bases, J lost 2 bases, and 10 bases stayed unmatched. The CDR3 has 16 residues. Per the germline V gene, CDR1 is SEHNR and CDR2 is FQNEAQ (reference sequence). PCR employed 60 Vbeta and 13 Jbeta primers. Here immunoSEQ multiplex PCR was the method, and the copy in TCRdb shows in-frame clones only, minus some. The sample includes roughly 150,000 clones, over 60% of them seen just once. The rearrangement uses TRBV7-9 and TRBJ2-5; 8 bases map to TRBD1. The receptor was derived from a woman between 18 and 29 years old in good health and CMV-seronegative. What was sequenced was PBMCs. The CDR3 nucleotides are TGTGCCAGCAGCCTTAATCCGGGACAGGTTCAAGAGACCCAGTACTTC. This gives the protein CASSLNPGQVQETQYF.